The 4 T cell receptor beta chains listed next were all sequenced from one sample in a study of T-cell memory formation after mild COVID-19. TCRdb independently ran MiXCR on the 5' RACE reads; one entry per CDR3 protein. The sample includes 150,000 to 200,000 distinct CDR3 sequences, 31% of them seen just once. Sequenced material: PBMCs or a T cell subset sorted from them (not recorded which). The receptors were sampled from an adult woman who had mild COVID-19 (a few samples of this study predate the infection). Cell type and time point are not known.

This chain connects TRBV19 to TRBJ2-7; D possibly corresponds to TRBD1 (6 bases). The germline V gene encodes CDR1 LNHDA and CDR2 SQIVND (reference sequence). Trimming cost V 5 bases and J 7 bases, with 18 bases left between them. CDR3 length equals 14 residues. CDR3 amino acids: CASSPRQVLGEQYF. CDR3 nucleotides: TGTGCCAGTAGTCCTAGACAGGTCTTGGGGGAGCAGTACTTC. The entire variable domain, with the rest obtained from reference TRBV19 and TRBJ2-7, is as follows: DGGITQSPKYLFRKEGQNVTLSCEQNLNHDAMYWYRQDPGQGLRLIYYSQIVNDFQKGDIAEGYSVSREKKESFPLTVTSAQKNPTAFYLCASSPRQVLGEQYFGPGTRLTVT.

This clonotype appeared a few times. This chain links TRBV7-2 with TRBJ2-2; tentatively, D is TRBD2 (6 bases). Between the trimmed V and J ends, which lost 7 bases and 1 base, there was a span of 13 bases. The CDR3 runs to 15 residues. Germline values: CDR1 SGHTA, CDR2 FQGNSA. The CDR3 protein is CASTLASENTGELFF. The DNA of the CDR3 is TGTGCCAGCACCCTGGCTAGCGAGAACACCGGGGAGCTGTTTTTT.

This clonotype was recorded at least ten times. V and J are TRBV20-1 and TRBJ2-7, with 8 bases fitting TRBD2. The CDR3 is made up of 14 amino acids. CDR1 and CDR2 (germline): DFQATT, SNEGSKA (reference sequence). The V segment lost 4 bases and the J segment 0 bases; nucleotides outside the gene matches: 5. DNA for the CDR3: TGCAGTGCTATCAGCGGGGGCCTCTCCTACGAGCAGTACTTC. Its translation: CSAISGGLSYEQYF.

This chain links TRBV30 with TRBJ2-7, with 10 bases fitting TRBD2. CDR1 is GTSNPN and CDR2 is SVGIG in the germline V gene (reference sequence). The ends lost 4 bases at V and 4 bases at J; junction bases unmatched: 4. The CDR3 has 13 residues. CDR3 in amino acids: CAWNSGGSYEQYF. The DNA of the CDR3 is TGTGCCTGGAATAGCGGGGGGTCTTACGAGCAGTACTTC.